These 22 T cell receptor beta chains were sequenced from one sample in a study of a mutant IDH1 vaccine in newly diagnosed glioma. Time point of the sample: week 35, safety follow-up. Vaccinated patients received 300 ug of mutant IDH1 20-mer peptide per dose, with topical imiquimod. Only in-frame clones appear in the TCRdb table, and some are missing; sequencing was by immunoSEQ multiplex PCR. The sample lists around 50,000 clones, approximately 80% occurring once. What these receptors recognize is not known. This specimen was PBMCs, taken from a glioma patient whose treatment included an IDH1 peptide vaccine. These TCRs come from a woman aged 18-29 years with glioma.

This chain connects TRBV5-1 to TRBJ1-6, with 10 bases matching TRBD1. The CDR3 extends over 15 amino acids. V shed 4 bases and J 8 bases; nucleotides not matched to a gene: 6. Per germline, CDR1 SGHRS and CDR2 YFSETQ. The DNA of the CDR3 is TGCGCCAGCAGCGCGGCGGACAGGGGGGATTCACCCCTCCACTTT. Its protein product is CASSAADRGDSPLHF.

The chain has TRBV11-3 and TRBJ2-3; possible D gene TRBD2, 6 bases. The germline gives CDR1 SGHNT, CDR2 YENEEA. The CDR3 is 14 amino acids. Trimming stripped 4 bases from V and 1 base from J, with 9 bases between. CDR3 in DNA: TGTGCCAGCAGCTCAGGAGGGGGCACAGATACGCAGTATTTT. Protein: CASSSGGGTDTQYF.

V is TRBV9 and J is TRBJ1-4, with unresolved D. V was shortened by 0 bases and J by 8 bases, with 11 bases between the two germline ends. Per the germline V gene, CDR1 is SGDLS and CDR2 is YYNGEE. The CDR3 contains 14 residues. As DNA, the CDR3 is TGTGCCAGCAGCGTAGGGGAGTGGGCCGAAAAACTGTTTTTT. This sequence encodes CASSVGEWAEKLFF.

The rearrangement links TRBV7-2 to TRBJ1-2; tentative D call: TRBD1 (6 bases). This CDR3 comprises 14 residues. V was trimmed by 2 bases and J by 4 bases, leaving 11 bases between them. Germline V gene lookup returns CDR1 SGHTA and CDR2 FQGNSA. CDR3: CASSLSGARYGYTF. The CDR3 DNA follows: TGTGCCAGCAGCTTATCGGGGGCCCGCTATGGCTACACCTTC.

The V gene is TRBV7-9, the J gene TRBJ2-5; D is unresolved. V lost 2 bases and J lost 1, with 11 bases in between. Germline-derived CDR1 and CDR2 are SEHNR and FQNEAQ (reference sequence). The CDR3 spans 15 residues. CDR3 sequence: CASSLSRRVQETQYF. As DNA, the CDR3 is TGTGCCAGCAGCTTATCGCGCCGGGTCCAAGAGACCCAGTACTTC.

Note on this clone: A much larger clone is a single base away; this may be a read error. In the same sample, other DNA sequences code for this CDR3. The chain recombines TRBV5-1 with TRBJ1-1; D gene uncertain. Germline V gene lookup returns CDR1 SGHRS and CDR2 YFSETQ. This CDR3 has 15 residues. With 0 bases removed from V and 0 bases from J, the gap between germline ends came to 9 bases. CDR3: CASSLGRIMNTEAFF. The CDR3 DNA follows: TGCGCCAGCAGCTTGGGGCGGATCATGAACACTGAAGCTTTCTTT.

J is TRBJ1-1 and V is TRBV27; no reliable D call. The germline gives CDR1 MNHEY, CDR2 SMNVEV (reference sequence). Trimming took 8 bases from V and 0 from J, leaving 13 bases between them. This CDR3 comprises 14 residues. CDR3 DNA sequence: TGTGCCAGCGGTACGACGGGCCTGAACACTGAAGCTTTCTTT. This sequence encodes CASGTTGLNTEAFF.

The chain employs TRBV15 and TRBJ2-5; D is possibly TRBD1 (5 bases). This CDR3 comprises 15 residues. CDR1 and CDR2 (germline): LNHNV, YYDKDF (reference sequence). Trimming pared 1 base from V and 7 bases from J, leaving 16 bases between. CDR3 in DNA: TGTGCCACCAGCAGAGGCAGGGATTTTACCGTGACCCAGTACTTC. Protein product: CATSRGRDFTVTQYF. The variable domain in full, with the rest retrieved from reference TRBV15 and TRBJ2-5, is DAMVIQNPRYQVTQFGKPVTLSCSQTLNHNVMYWYQQKSSQAPKLLFHYYDKDFNNEADTPDNFQSRRPNTSFCFLDIRSPGLGDTAMYLCATSRGRDFTVTQYFGPGTRLLVL.

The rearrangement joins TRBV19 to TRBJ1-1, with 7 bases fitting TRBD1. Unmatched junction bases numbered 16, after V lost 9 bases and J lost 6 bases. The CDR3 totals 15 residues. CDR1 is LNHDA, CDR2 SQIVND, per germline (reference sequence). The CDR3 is CASRFSSRGEAEAFF. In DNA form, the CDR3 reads TGTGCCAGCCGATTTTCAAGCAGGGGGGAGGCTGAAGCTTTCTTT.

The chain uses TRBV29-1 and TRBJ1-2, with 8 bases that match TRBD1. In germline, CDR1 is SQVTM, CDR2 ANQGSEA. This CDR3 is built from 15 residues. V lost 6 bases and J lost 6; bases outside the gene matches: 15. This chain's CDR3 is CSVSGGRGLGDGYTF. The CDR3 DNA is TGCAGCGTGTCCGGGGGCAGGGGGCTGGGCGATGGCTACACCTTC.

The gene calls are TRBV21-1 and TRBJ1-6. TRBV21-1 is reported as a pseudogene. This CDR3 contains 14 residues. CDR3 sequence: CASSPRGGSSPLHF. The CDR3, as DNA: TGTGCCAGCAGTCCCAGGGGGGGGAGTTCACCCCTCCACTTT.

The CDR3 nucleotides are TGCGCCAGCAGCTGGGCAACAGGGAGCTCCTACGAGCAGTACTTC. It translates to CASSWATGSSYEQYF. V usage is TRBV5-1 and J usage is TRBJ2-7, with D possibly matching TRBD1 (6 bases). Trimming shortened V by 3 bases and J by 0 bases, and 13 bases separated the two germline ends. Germline V gives CDR1 SGHRS, CDR2 YFSETQ. This CDR3 is 15 amino acids long.

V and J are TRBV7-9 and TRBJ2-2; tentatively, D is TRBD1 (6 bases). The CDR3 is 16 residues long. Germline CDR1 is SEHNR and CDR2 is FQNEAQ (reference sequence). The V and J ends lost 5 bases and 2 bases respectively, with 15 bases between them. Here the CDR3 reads CASSPARGKNTGELFF. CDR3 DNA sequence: TGTGCCAGCAGCCCCGCCAGGGGAAAAAACACCGGGGAGCTGTTTTTT.

The CDR3 is CASSTGTSGNYEQYF. As DNA, the CDR3 is TGTGCCAGCAGCACCGGGACTAGCGGGAACTACGAGCAGTACTTC. The V gene is TRBV9, the J gene TRBJ2-7, with TRBD2 matching 13 bases. V was clipped by 4 bases and J by 3 bases; unmatched bases: 4. The CDR3 is 15 residues long. CDR1 SGDLS and CDR2 YYNGEE come from the germline V gene.

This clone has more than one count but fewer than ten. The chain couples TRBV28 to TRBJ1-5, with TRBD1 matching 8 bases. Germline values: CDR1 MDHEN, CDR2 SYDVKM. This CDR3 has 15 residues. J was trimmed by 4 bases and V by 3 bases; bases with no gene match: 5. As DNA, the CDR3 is TGTGCCAGCAGTTTCGGCAGGGGGCGTAATCAGCCCCAGCATTTT. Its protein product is CASSFGRGRNQPQHF.

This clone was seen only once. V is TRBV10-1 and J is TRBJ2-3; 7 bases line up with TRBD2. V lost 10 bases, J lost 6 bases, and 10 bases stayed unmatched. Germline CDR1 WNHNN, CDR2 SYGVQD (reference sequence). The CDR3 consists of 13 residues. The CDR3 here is CAIAGELSDTQYF. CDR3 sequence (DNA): TGCGCCATTGCGGGGGAGTTATCGGATACGCAGTATTTT.

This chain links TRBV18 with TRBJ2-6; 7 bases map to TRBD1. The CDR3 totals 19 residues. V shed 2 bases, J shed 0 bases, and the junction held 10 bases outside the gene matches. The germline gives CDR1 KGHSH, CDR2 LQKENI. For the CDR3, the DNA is TGTGCCAGCTCACCATTCTTCGGACAGGCCTCCTCTGGGGCCAACGTCCTGACTTTC. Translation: CASSPFFGQASSGANVLTF.

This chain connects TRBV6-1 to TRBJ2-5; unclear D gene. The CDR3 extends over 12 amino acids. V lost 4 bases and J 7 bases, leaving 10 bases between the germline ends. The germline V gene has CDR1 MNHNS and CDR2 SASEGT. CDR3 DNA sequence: TGTGCCAGCAGTGGAGCAGGTTGGACCCAGTACTTC. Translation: CASSGAGWTQYF.

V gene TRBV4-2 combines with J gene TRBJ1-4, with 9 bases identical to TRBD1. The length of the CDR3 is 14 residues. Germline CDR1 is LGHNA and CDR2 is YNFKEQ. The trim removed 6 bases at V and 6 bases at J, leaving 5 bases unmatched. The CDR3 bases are TGTGCCAGCAGAGACAGGGGGGGGGATGAAAAACTGTTTTTT. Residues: CASRDRGGDEKLFF.

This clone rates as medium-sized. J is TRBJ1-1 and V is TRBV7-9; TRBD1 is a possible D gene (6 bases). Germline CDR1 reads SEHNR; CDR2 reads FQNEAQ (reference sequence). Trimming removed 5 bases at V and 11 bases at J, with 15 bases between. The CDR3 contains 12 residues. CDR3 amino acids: CASSPAGAVAFF. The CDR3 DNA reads TGTGCCAGCAGCCCAGCGGGGGCTGTGGCTTTCTTT.

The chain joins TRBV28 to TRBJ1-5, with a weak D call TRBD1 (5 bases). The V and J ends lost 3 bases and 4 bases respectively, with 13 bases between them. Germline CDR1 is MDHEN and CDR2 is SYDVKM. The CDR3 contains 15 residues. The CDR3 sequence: CASSLGDSVNQPQHF. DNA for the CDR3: TGTGCCAGCAGTTTGGGCGACAGTGTGAATCAGCCCCAGCATTTT.

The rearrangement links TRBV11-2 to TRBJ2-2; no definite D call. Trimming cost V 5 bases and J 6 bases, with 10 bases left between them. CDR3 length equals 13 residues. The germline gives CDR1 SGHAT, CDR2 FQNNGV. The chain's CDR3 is CASSPNTAGELFF. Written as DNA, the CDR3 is TGTGCCAGCAGCCCAAACACTGCCGGGGAGCTGTTTTTT.